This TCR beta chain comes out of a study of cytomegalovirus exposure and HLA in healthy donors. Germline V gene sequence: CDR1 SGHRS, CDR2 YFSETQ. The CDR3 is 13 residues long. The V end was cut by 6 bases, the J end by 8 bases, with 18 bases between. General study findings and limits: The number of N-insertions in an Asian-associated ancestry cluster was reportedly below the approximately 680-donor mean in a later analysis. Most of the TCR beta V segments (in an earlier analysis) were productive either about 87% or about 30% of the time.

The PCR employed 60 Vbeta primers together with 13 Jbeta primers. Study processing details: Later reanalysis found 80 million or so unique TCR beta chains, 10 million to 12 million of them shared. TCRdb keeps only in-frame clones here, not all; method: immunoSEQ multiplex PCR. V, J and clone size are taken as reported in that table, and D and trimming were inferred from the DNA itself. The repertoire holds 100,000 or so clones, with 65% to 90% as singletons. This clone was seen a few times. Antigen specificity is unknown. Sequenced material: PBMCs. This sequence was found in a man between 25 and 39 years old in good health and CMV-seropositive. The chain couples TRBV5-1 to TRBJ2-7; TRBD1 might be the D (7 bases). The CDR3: CASTGDSRTQQYF. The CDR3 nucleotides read TGCGCCAGCACGGGGGACAGTCGTACGCAGCAGTACTTC. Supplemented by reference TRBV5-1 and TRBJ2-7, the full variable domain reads KAGVTQTPRYLIKTRGQQVTLSCSPISGHRSVSWYQQTPGQGLQFLFEYFSETQRNKGNFPGRFSGRQFSNSRSEMNVSTLELGDSALYLCASTGDSRTQQYFGPGTRLTVT.